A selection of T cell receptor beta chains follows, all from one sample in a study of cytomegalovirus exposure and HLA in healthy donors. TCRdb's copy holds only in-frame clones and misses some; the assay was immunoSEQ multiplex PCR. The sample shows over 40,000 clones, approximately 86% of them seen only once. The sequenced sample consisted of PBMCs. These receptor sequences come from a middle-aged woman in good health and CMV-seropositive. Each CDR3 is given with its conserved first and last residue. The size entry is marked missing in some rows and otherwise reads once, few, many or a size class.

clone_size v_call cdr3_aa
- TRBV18 CASSPINAGQGGQKLFF
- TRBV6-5 CASSYSFGGNYEQYF
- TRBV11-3 CASSLLPGLYNEQFF
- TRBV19 CATSGLGRDTQYF
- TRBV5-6 CASSFLDKTTYNEQFF
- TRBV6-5 CASRDSWRNIQYF
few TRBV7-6 CASSFPVGGTDTEAFF
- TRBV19 CATKTSVVPYEQYF
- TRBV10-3 CALKQGDDYGYTF
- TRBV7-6 CASSLGDSLVDSPLHF
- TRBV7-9 CASSLGTRWQALYGQYF
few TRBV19 CASSIPQTGAEKLFF
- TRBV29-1 CSARQGWGEKLFF
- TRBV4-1 CASSQDPGTSGRRQFF
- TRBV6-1 CASSGLGLAGRTVYF
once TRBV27 CASRMWTSGDGELFF
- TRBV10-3 CAISESTAGLAREQYF
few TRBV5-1 CASSYGDTGELFF
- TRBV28 CASSLIGSASRETQYF
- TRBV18 CASSPPNQRSSYEQYF
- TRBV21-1 CASPACVVREGLYEQYF
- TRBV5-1 CASSTGQGQAFF
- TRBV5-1 CASSPAIDRLFSYEQYF
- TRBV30 CAWTGSGQYCGYTF
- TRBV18 CASSPPTGTLNTEAFF
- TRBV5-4 CASSFGGNSPLHF
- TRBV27 CASSYGANTEAFF
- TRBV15 CATSSTQGYYEQYF
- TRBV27 CASSGRLAGGPYTGELFF